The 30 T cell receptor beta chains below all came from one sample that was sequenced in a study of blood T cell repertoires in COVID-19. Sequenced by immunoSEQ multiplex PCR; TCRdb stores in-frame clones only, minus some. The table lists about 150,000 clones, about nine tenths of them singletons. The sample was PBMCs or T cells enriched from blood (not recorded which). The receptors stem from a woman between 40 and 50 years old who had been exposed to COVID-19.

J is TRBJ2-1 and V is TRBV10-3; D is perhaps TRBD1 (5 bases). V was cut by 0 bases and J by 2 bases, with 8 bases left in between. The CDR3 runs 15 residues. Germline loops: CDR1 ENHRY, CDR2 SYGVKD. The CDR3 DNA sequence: TGTGCCATCAGTGAGTCGACGACAGCCTACAATGAGCAGTTCTTC. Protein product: CAISESTTAYNEQFF.

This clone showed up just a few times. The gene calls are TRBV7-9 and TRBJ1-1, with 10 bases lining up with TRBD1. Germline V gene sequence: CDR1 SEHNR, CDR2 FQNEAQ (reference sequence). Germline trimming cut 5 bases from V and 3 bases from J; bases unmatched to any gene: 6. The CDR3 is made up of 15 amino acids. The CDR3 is CASSPTDRGHTEAFF. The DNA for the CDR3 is TGTGCCAGCAGCCCCACCGACAGGGGGCACACTGAAGCTTTCTTT.

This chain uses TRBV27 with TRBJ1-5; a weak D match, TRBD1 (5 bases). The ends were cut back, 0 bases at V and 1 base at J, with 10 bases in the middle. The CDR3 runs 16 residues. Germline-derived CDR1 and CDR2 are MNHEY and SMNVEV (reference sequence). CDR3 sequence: CASSLSGGLSNQPQHF. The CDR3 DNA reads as TGTGCCAGCAGTTTATCCGGGGGATTGAGCAATCAGCCCCAGCATTTT.

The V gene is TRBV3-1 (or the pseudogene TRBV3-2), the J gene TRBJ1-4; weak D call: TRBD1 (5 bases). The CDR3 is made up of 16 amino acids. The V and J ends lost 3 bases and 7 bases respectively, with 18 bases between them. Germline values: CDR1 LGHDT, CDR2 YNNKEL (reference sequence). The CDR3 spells CASSQLWGGASEKLFF. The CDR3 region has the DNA TGTGCCAGCAGCCAGCTGTGGGGAGGGGCGAGTGAAAAACTGTTTTTT.

The CDR3 reads CASSRETQYF. CDR3 nucleotides: TGTGCCAGCAGTCGAGAGACCCAGTACTTC. The chain combines TRBV6-5 with TRBJ2-5; D gene unclear. Germline V lookup: CDR1 MNHEY, CDR2 SVGAGI. V was trimmed by 5 bases and J by 4 bases, leaving 2 bases between them. There are 10 residues in the CDR3.

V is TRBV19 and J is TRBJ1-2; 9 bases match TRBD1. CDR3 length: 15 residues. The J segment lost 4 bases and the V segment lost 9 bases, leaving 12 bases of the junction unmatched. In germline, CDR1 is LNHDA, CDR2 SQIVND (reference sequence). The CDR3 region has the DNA TGTGCCAGCTCTCCCACGGGACAGGGATCCTATGGCTACACCTTC. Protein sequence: CASSPTGQGSYGYTF.

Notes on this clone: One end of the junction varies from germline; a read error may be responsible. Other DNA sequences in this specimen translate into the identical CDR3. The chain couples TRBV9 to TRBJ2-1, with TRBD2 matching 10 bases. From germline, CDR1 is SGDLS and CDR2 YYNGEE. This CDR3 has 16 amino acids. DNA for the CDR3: TGTGCCAGCAGCGGCAAAGCGGGGGGGCCGAACAATGAACAGTTCTTC. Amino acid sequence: CASSGKAGGPNNEQFF.

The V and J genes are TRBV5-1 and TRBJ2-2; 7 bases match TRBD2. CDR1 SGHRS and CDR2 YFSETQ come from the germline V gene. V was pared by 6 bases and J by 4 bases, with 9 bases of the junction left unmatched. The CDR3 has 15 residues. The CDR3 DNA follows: TGCGCCAGCAAAGGTTCTAGCGGTCTCACCGGGGAGCTGTTTTTT. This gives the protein CASKGSSGLTGELFF.

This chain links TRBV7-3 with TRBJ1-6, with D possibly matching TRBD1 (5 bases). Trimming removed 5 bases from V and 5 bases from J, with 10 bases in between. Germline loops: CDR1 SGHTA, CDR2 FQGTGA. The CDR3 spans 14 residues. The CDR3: CASSPTANNSPLHF. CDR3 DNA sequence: TGTGCCAGCAGCCCGACAGCGAATAATTCACCCCTCCACTTT.

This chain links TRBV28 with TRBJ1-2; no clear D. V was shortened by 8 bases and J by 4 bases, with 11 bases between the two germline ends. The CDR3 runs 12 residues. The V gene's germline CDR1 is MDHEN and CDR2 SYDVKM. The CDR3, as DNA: TGTGCCAGCCAACTTTCCGGCTATGGCTACACCTTC. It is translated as CASQLSGYGYTF.

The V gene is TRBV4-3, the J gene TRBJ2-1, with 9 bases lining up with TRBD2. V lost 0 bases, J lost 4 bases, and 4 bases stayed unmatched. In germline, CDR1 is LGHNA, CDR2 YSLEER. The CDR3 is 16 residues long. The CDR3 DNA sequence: TGCGCCAGCAGCCAAGAGATAGCGGGAGTGTACAATGAGCAGTTCTTC. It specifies CASSQEIAGVYNEQFF.

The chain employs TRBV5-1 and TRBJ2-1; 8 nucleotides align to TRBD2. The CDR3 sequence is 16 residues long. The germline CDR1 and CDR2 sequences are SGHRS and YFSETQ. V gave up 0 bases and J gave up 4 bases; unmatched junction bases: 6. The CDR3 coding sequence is TGCGCCAGCAGCTTGGCTGTGCGGGAGGATTACAATGAGCAGTTCTTC. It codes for CASSLAVREDYNEQFF.

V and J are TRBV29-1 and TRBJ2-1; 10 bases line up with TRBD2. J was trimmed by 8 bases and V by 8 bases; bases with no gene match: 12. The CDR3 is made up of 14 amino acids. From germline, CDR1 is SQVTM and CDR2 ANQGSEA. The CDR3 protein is CSSKTGTSAYEQFF. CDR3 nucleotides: TGCAGCTCCAAGACCGGGACTAGCGCATATGAGCAGTTCTTC.

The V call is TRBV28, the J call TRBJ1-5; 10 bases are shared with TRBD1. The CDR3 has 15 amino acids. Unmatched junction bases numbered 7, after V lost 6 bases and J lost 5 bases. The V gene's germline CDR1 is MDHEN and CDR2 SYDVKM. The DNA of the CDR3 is TGTGCCAGCAGGGGCGGGACAGGGGCTTATCAGCCCCAGCATTTT. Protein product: CASRGGTGAYQPQHF.

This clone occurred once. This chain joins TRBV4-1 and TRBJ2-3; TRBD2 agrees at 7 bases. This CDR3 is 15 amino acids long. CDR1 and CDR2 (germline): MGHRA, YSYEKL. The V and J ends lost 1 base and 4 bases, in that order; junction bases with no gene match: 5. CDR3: CASSQARTRPDTQYF. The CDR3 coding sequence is TGCGCCAGCAGCCAAGCGCGGACTAGGCCAGATACGCAGTATTTT.

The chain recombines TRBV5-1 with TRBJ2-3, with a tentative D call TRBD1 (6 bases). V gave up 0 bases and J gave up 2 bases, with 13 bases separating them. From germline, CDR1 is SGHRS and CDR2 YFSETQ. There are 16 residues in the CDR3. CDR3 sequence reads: CASSLGDTTNTDTQYF. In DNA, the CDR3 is TGCGCCAGCAGCTTGGGGGACACCACAAACACAGATACGCAGTATTTT. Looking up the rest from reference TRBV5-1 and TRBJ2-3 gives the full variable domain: KAGVTQTPRYLIKTRGQQVTLSCSPISGHRSVSWYQQTPGQGLQFLFEYFSETQRNKGNFPGRFSGRQFSNSRSEMNVSTLELGDSALYLCASSLGDTTNTDTQYFGPGTRLTVL.

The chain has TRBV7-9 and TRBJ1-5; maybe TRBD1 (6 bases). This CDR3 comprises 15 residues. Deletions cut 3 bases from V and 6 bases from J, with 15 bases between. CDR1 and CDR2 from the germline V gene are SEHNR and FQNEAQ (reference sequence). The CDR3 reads CASSFGRGVGQPQHF. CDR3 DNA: TGTGCCAGCAGCTTCGGCAGGGGAGTAGGTCAGCCCCAGCATTTT.

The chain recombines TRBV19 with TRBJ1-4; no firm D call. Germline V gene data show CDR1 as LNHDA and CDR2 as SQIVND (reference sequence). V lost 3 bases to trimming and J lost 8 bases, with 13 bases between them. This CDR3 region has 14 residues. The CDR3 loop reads CASSMSELGEKLFF. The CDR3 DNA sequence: TGTGCCAGTAGTATGTCGGAGCTTGGGGAAAAACTGTTTTTT.

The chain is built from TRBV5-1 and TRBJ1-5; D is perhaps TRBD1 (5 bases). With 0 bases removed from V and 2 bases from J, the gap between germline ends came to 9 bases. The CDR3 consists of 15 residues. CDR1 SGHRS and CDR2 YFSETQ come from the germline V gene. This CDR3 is CASSLEGWGNQPQHF. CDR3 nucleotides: TGCGCCAGCAGCTTGGAGGGGTGGGGCAATCAGCCCCAGCATTTT.

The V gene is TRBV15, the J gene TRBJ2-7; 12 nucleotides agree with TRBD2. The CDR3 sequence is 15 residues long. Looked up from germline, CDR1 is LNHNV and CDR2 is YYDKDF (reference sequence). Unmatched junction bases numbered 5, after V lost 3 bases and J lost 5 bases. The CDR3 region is CATSSPGLAGDEQYF. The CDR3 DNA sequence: TGTGCCACCAGCAGCCCGGGACTAGCGGGCGACGAGCAGTACTTC.

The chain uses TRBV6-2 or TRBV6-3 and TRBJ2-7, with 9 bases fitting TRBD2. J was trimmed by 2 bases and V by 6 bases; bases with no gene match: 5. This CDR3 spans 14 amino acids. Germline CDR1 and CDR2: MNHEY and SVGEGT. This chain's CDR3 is CASSKAGGAYEQYF. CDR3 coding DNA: TGTGCCAGCAGCAAAGCGGGAGGCGCCTACGAGCAGTACTTC.

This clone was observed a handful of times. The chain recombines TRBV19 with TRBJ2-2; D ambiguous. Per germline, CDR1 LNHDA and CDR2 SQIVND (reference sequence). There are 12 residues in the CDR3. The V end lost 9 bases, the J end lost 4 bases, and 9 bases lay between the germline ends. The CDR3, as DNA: TGTGCCAGCACCCCGAGCACCGGGGAGCTGTTTTTT. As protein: CASTPSTGELFF. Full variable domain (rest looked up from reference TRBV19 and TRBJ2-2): DGGITQSPKYLFRKEGQNVTLSCEQNLNHDAMYWYRQDPGQGLRLIYYSQIVNDFQKGDIAEGYSVSREKKESFPLTVTSAQKNPTAFYLCASTPSTGELFFGEGSRLTVL.

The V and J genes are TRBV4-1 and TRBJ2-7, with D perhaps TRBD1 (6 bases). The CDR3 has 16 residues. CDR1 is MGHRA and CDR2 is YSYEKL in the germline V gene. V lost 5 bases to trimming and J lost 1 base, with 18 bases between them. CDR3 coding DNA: TGCGCCAGCAGCGACCCCGGGACAACTAAGTCCTACGAGCAGTACTTC. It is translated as CASSDPGTTKSYEQYF.

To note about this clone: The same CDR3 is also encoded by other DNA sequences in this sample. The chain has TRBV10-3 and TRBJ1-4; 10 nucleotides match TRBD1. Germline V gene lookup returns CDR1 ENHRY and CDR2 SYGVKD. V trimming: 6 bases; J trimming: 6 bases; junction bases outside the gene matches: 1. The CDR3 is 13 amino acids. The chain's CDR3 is CAIRGTGDEKLFF. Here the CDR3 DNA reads TGTGCCATCAGGGGGACAGGGGATGAAAAACTGTTTTTT.

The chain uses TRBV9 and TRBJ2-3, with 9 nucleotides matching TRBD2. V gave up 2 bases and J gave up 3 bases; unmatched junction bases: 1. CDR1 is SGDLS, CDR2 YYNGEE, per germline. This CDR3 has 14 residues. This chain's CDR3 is CASSVSGGTDTQYF. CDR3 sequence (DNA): TGTGCCAGCAGCGTGAGCGGGGGGACAGATACGCAGTATTTT.

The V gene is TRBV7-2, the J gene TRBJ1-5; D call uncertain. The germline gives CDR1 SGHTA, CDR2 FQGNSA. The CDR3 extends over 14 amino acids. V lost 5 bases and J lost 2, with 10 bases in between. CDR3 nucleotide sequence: TGTGCCAGCAGCCGGGTTGGTGGCAATCAGCCCCAGCATTTT. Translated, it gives CASSRVGGNQPQHF.

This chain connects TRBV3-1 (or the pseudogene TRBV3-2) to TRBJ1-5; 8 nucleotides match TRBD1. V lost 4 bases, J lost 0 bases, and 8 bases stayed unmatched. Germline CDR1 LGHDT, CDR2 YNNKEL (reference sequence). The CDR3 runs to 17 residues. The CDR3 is CASSPPDRGYSNQPQHF. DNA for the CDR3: TGTGCCAGCAGCCCTCCTGACAGGGGTTATAGCAATCAGCCCCAGCATTTT.

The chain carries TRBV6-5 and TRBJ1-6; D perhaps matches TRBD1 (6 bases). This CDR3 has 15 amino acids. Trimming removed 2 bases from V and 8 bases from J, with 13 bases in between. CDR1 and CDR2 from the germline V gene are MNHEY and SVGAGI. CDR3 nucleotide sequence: TGTGCCAGCAGTTACCAGGAACAGGGATATTCACCCCTCCACTTT. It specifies CASSYQEQGYSPLHF.

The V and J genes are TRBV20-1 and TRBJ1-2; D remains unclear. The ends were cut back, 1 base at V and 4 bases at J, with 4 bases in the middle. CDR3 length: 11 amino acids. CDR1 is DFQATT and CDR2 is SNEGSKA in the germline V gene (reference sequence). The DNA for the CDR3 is TGCAGTGCTAGAGCTCTCTATGGCTACACCTTC. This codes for CSARALYGYTF.

Written as DNA, the CDR3 is TGTGCCAGCAGTTTCGGCCGGGACAGGGTCACACAAAGACAGTTCTTC. It specifies CASSFGRDRVTQRQFF. V gene TRBV27 combines with J gene TRBJ2-1; 9 nucleotides line up with TRBD1. Trimming cost V 3 bases and J 13 bases; bases outside gene matches: 16. The CDR3 sequence is 16 residues long. The V gene's germline CDR1 is MNHEY and CDR2 SMNVEV (reference sequence).